The count of the clone carrying this T cell receptor beta chain is one. Antigen specificity is unknown. The protocol was immunoSEQ multiplex PCR, while the TCRdb copy is restricted to in-frame clones and leaves out a portion. The table has approximately 340,000 clones, around two thirds seen once. These data are taken from a study of shared clonotypes between healthy human individuals. Findings and limits, study-wide: A handful of donors shared approximately 5% of their naive CD4 clonotypes.

Germline CDR1 MDHEN, CDR2 SYDVKM. Trimming left V 6 bases short and J 2 bases short, with 12 bases between. CDR3 size: 14 residues. This chain uses TRBV28 with TRBJ2-3, with D possibly TRBD2 on 6 matching bases. The specimen sequenced was memory CD4+ T cells sorted from blood. Subset meaning: CD45RA-negative fraction. The clonotype was recovered from a man aged 25 to 45 in good health. In DNA, the CDR3 is TGTGCCAGCAGCTTGACTAGTCCCACAGATACGCAGTATTTT. Protein: CASSLTSPTDTQYF.